This T cell receptor beta chain was sequenced in a study of neurological immune-mediated disorders. Study results and limitations: HTLV-1-associated myelopathy had the most TCR clonal expansion, whereas multiple sclerosis had the least (lower than in healthy controls).

There are 16 residues in the CDR3. After removal of 4 bases from V and 7 bases from J, the junction contained 13 bases not matched to a gene. Germline loops: CDR1 SGHAT, CDR2 FQNNGV. TCRdb recomputed calls from the 5' RACE reads with MiXCR, one row per CDR3 protein. This table holds tens of thousands of distinct CDR3 sequences, 12% to 15% found once. Time point: longitudinal time-point 1 (baseline). Source material was 2 million unsorted PBMCs, stored at -80 °C in RNAlater. Points on this clonotype: No antigen is known for it.

This sequence joins TRBV11-2 and TRBJ2-1; 7 bases are a match to TRBD1. The receptor's source is a female donor with HTLV-1-associated myelopathy (HAM/TSP). The material sequenced was PBMCs. The CDR3 DNA reads TGTGCCAGCAGCTCGGGTAGGGGGCACGTCTTGAATGAGCAGTTCTTC. The encoded protein is CASSSGRGHVLNEQFF.